The rows below give T cell receptor beta chains drawn from one sample of a study of blood T cell repertoires in COVID-19. Data came from immunoSEQ multiplex PCR; TCRdb stores just in-frame clones and leaves some out. The table includes 60,000 to 80,000 clones, roughly 80% detected once. Material: PBMCs or T cells enriched from blood (not recorded which). Receptors originate from a woman in her 40s with acute COVID-19. The CDR3 runs from the conserved cysteine through the conserved F or W. D genes are given only for firm matches. Not all rows give a size; the values are once, few, many and, for expanded clones, a class.

TRBV11-2	15	TRBJ2-3	NA	once	CASSQVGGSTDTQYF	TGTGCCAGCAGTCAAGTCGGGGGAAGCACAGATACGCAGTATTTT
TRBV5-1	13	TRBJ1-1	TRBD1	NA	CASSTGQGPKAFF	TGCGCCAGCAGCACGGGACAGGGGCCGAAGGCTTTCTTT
TRBV28	14	TRBJ1-4	NA	NA	CASSLFGGEEKLFF	TGTGCCAGCAGTTTATTCGGGGGGGAGGAAAAACTGTTTTTT
TRBV7-9	13	TRBJ2-1	TRBD1	NA	CASSLEGGHEQFF	TGTGCCAGCAGCTTAGAAGGGGGCCATGAGCAGTTCTTC
TRBV7-2	17	TRBJ1-5	NA	NA	CASSFGGAGVRNQPQHF	TGTGCCAGCAGCTTTGGGGGGGCGGGGGTTAGGAATCAGCCCCAGCATTTT
TRBV9	15	TRBJ2-2	NA	once	CASSVVSSVPGELFF	TGTGCCAGCAGCGTAGTCTCCTCGGTTCCCGGGGAGCTGTTTTTT
TRBV9	15	TRBJ1-2	NA	NA	CASSEADSPLYGYTF	TGTGCCAGCAGCGAAGCAGACAGCCCCCTCTATGGCTACACCTTC
TRBV5-1	15	TRBJ2-3	TRBD2	NA	CASTPGGASTDTQYF	TGCGCCAGCACCCCGGGGGGGGCGAGCACAGATACGCAGTATTTT
TRBV6-5	14	TRBJ1-5	TRBD1	few	CASSLDRGLQPQHF	TGTGCCAGCAGTTTGGACAGGGGGTTACAGCCCCAGCATTTT
TRBV9	13	TRBJ2-3	NA	NA	CASRGVGTDTQYF	TGTGCCAGCAGGGGCGTAGGCACAGATACGCAGTATTTT
TRBV14	14	TRBJ2-2	NA	NA	CASSQLDGAGELFF	TGTGCCAGCAGCCAACTTGACGGGGCCGGGGAGCTGTTTTTT
TRBV3-1/TRBV3-2	18	TRBJ2-3	TRBD2	NA	CASSQGWLAGGPSDTQYF	TGTGCCAGCAGCCAAGGGTGGCTAGCGGGAGGGCCTTCAGATACGCAGTATTTT
TRBV2	14	TRBJ2-1	NA	NA	CASSEVQGYNEQFF	TGTGCCAGCAGTGAGGTCCAGGGCTACAATGAGCAGTTCTTC
TRBV15	16	TRBJ2-2	TRBD2	NA	CATSREAGALTGELFF	TGTGCCACCAGCAGAGAAGCGGGAGCCCTCACCGGGGAGCTGTTTTTT
TRBV19	15	TRBJ1-2	NA	NA	CASSMDLRTVSGYTF	TGTGCCAGTAGTATGGATTTGCGGACAGTCAGTGGCTACACCTTC
TRBV19	13	TRBJ2-5	NA	few	CASTFEPGETQYF	TGTGCCAGTACCTTTGAACCGGGGGAGACCCAGTACTTC
TRBV6-5	13	TRBJ1-3	NA	NA	CASRGRVGNTIYF	TGTGCCAGCAGAGGCAGGGTGGGAAACACCATATATTTT
TRBV6-5	13	TRBJ2-1	NA	NA	CASSQTHGKRQFF	TGTGCCAGCAGTCAGACCCACGGGAAAAGACAGTTCTTC
TRBV7-9	15	TRBJ1-5	NA	NA	CASSASVGAGQPQHF	TGTGCCAGCAGCGCCTCAGTGGGTGCGGGTCAGCCCCAGCATTTT
TRBV7-2	15	TRBJ1-1	NA	NA	CASSPYSGIKAEAFF	TGTGCCAGCAGCCCCTACTCAGGGATAAAGGCTGAAGCTTTCTTT
TRBV10-3	15	TRBJ1-3	TRBD1	once	CAISGQGISGNTIYF	TGTGCCATCAGTGGACAGGGAATATCTGGAAACACCATATATTTT
TRBV29-1	13	TRBJ1-3	NA	once	CSVLSSSGNTIYF	TGCAGCGTCCTCTCGAGCTCTGGAAACACCATATATTTT
TRBV29-1	14	TRBJ1-5	TRBD1	once	CSVAVGQGGQPQHF	TGCAGCGTTGCCGTTGGACAGGGGGGACAGCCCCAGCATTTT
TRBV4-1	15	TRBJ1-4	NA	NA	CASSQDGLFAEKLFF	TGCGCCAGCAGCCAAGATGGTTTATTTGCGGAAAAACTGTTTTTT
TRBV6-5	15	TRBJ1-1	NA	once	CASSLPPATGSGAFF	TGTGCCAGCAGCCTCCCCCCGGCAACAGGGTCGGGAGCTTTCTTT
TRBV12-3/TRBV12-4	13	TRBJ1-1	NA	NA	CASSLGRNTEAFF	TGTGCCAGCAGCCTCGGTAGGAACACTGAAGCTTTCTTT
TRBV19	14	TRBJ1-1	TRBD1	NA	CASSQGVPNTEAFF	TGTGCCAGTAGCCAGGGGGTACCGAACACTGAAGCTTTCTTT
TRBV27	15	TRBJ2-3	TRBD2	NA	CASSLGTSGWDTQYF	TGTGCCAGCAGTTTAGGGACTAGCGGGTGGGATACGCAGTATTTT
TRBV15	15	TRBJ1-5	NA	NA	CATSRDHTVNQPQHF	TGTGCCACCAGCAGAGATCACACAGTCAATCAGCCCCAGCATTTT
TRBV5-6	15	TRBJ2-5	NA	NA	CASSLDFREQETQYF	TGTGCCAGCAGCTTGGATTTCCGAGAACAAGAGACCCAGTACTTC
TRBV18	14	TRBJ2-5	TRBD1	NA	CASSPWDSQETQYF	TGTGCCAGCTCACCCTGGGACAGCCAAGAGACCCAGTACTTC
TRBV27	14	TRBJ2-7	TRBD1	once	CASSLGQGTYEQYF	TGTGCCAGCAGTTTGGGACAGGGGACCTACGAGCAGTACTTC
TRBV12-3/TRBV12-4	13	TRBJ1-5	NA	NA	CASRGVTGQPQHF	TGTGCCAGCAGGGGAGTGACAGGCCAGCCCCAGCATTTT
TRBV2	13	TRBJ2-1	TRBD1	NA	CASIEGAYNEQFF	TGTGCCAGCATTGAGGGGGCTTACAATGAGCAGTTCTTC
TRBV21-1	13	TRBJ1-1	NA	NA	CASSNDRDTEAFF	TGTGCCAGCAGCAACGACAGAGACACTGAAGCTTTCTTT
TRBV4-1	13	TRBJ2-3	NA	NA	CASSQGGEDTQYF	TGCGCCAGCAGCCAAGGGGGGGAAGATACGCAGTATTTT
TRBV2	15	TRBJ2-2	TRBD1	NA	CASKETGSTTGELFF	TGTGCCAGCAAAGAGACAGGGTCGACCACCGGGGAGCTGTTTTTT
TRBV2	15	TRBJ1-5	TRBD1	NA	CASRRDRGYNQPQHF	TGTGCCAGCAGGAGGGACAGGGGTTATAATCAGCCCCAGCATTTT
TRBV20-1	21	TRBJ2-1	NA	NA	CSASHLKGGGAGVFTHNEQFF	TGCAGTGCTAGTCACCTAAAAGGGGGGGGAGCTGGGGTCTTCACACACAATGAGCAGTTCTTC
TRBV11-1	15	TRBJ1-6	TRBD1	once	CASSPDRGYNSPLHF	TGTGCCAGCAGCCCGGACAGGGGTTATAATTCACCCCTCCACTTT
TRBV3-1/TRBV3-2	14	TRBJ1-3	NA	once	CASSQDTVGNTIYF	TGTGCCAGCAGCCAAGATACAGTTGGAAACACCATATATTTT
TRBV5-1	17	TRBJ1-2	TRBD1	NA	CASSIKWTDRGVDGYTF	TGCGCCAGCAGCATAAAATGGACGGACAGGGGCGTCGATGGCTACACCTTC
TRBV7-2	16	TRBJ2-2	TRBD2	NA	CASSPVLGREYGELFF	TGTGCCAGCAGCCCGGTCCTGGGGCGGGAGTACGGGGAGCTGTTTTTT
TRBV6-1	14	TRBJ1-6	NA	NA	CASSELSYNSPLHF	TGTGCCAGCAGTGAGCTAAGCTATAATTCACCCCTCCACTTT
TRBV10-2	16	TRBJ1-3	NA	NA	CASSETGSGYGNTIYF	TGCGCCAGCAGTGAGACGGGGAGTGGGTATGGAAACACCATATATTTT
TRBV13	15	TRBJ1-1	NA	NA	CASTPTWDKNTEAFF	TGTGCCAGCACCCCCACCTGGGACAAGAACACTGAAGCTTTCTTT